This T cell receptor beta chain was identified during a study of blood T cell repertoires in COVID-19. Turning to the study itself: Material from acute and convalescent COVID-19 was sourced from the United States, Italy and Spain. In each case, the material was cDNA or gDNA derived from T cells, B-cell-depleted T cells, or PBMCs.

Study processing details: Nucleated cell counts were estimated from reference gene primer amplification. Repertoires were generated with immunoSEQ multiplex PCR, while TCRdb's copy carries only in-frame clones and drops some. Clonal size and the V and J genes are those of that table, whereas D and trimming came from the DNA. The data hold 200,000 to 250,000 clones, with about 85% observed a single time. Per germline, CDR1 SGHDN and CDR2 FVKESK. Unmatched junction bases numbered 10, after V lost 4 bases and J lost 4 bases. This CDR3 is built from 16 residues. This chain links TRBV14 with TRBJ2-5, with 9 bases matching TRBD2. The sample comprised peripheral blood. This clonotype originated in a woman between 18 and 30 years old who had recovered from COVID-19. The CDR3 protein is CASSRPVGGRGETQYF. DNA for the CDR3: TGTGCCAGCAGCCGCCCGGTAGGCGGGAGGGGAGAGACCCAGTACTTC.